The 25 T cell receptor beta chains below were found in one sample sequenced in a study of regulatory T cells in long-lasting Graves disease. The authors built TCR beta libraries using iRepertoire HTBI primers and Arm-PCR of CDR3 regions. MiXCR, run by TCRdb on the multiplex PCR reads, gives a single entry per CDR3 protein. The sample shows about 460,000 distinct CDR3 sequences, approximately 23% of them seen only once. Time point noted: persistent/refractory GD, antithyroid drugs over 5 years with positive TRAb. The TCR library was prepared using RNA isolated from PBMCs. Sequenced here: peripheral blood mononuclear cells (PBMCs), sampled when the disease was refractory, from a patient treated with antithyroid drugs. These receptors all stem from a female donor with Graves disease.

This clonotype showed up many times. The chain links TRBV11-3 to TRBJ2-7; 11 nucleotides agree with TRBD2. The CDR3 totals 15 residues. Trimming at V came to 3 bases and at J to 7 bases, leaving 8 bases not matched to a gene. In germline, CDR1 is SGHNT, CDR2 YENEEA. The CDR3 coding sequence is TGTGCCAGCAGCTTGAGACTAGCGGGACAAGGGGAGCAGTACTTC. Its protein is CASSLRLAGQGEQYF.

This clonotype was recorded at least ten times. The J gene is TRBJ2-5, the V gene TRBV28; D not certain. V dropped 6 bases and J dropped 4 bases, with 18 bases sitting between them. Per the germline V gene, CDR1 is MDHEN and CDR2 is SYDVKM. The CDR3 length is 15 residues. CDR3 nucleotides: TGTGCCAGCAGCGACGTACATAGAGATGGAGAGACCCAGTACTTC. Its translation is CASSDVHRDGETQYF.

This clonotype was seen at least ten times. The V call is TRBV19, the J call TRBJ1-2; 12 bases are shared with TRBD1. In germline, CDR1 is LNHDA, CDR2 SQIVND (reference sequence). V was clipped by 4 bases and J by 7 bases; unmatched bases: 4. The CDR3 length is 14 residues. The CDR3 DNA follows: TGTGCCAGTAGTACCGGGACAGGGGGCGTTGGCTACACCTTC. Its protein is CASSTGTGGVGYTF. The variable domain in full, completed from reference TRBV19 and TRBJ1-2, reads DGGITQSPKYLFRKEGQNVTLSCEQNLNHDAMYWYRQDPGQGLRLIYYSQIVNDFQKGDIAEGYSVSREKKESFPLTVTSAQKNPTAFYLCASSTGTGGVGYTFGSGTRLTVV.

This clonotype occurred once. The chain links TRBV19 to TRBJ1-5; D is perhaps TRBD1 (5 bases). The CDR3 covers 17 residues. The germline gives CDR1 LNHDA, CDR2 SQIVND (reference sequence). V shed 3 bases and J shed 0 bases, with 15 bases lying between them. The CDR3 DNA is TGTGCCAGTAGTATCGCATACCCAGGGAGTAGCAATCAGCCCCAGCATTTT. Its protein product is CASSIAYPGSSNQPQHF.

The V gene is TRBV5-1, the J gene TRBJ1-5; tentative D call: TRBD1 (5 bases). The V and J ends lost 0 bases and 1 base respectively, with 14 bases between them. Germline V gene lookup returns CDR1 SGHRS and CDR2 YFSETQ. This CDR3 is 17 amino acids long. The CDR3: CASSLDGRGRSNQPQHF. In DNA form, the CDR3 reads TGCGCCAGCAGCTTGGATGGGAGGGGCAGGAGCAATCAGCCCCAGCATTTT.

This clonotype is a singleton in its sample. V and J are TRBV5-8 and TRBJ2-5; D might be TRBD1 (6 bases). CDR1 is SGHTS, CDR2 YDEGEE, per germline. V lost 0 bases to trimming and J lost 1 base, with 13 bases between them. CDR3 length: 16 amino acids. CDR3 region: CASSLGGGDPQETQYF. Written as DNA, the CDR3 is TGTGCCAGCAGCTTGGGAGGGGGAGACCCCCAAGAGACCCAGTACTTC.

This clonotype was seen many times. J is TRBJ2-7 and V is TRBV28; D gene uncertain. Deletions cut 1 base from V and 0 bases from J, with 10 bases between. This CDR3 has 15 amino acids. Germline V lookup: CDR1 MDHEN, CDR2 SYDVKM. CDR3 nucleotides: TGTGCCAGCAGTTTATCCCCGCTACTCTCCTACGAGCAGTACTTC. Its protein is CASSLSPLLSYEQYF.

This clonotype occurred once. This rearrangement joins TRBV20-1 to TRBJ2-3; 8 bases line up with TRBD2. V dropped 8 bases and J dropped 4; count of bases not matched to a gene: 8. The CDR3 extends over 13 amino acids. Germline values: CDR1 DFQATT, CDR2 SNEGSKA (reference sequence). In DNA, the CDR3 is TGCAGTATCTGGTCGGGGGGGGCAGATACGCAGTATTTT. Amino acids: CSIWSGGADTQYF.

This clonotype occurred a few times. The rearrangement links TRBV7-9 to TRBJ2-5, with 7 bases that match TRBD1. Germline values: CDR1 SEHNR, CDR2 FQNEAQ (reference sequence). With 5 bases clipped from V and 1 base from J, the junction kept 10 bases outside the gene matches. This CDR3 has 16 residues. CDR3 sequence (DNA): TGTGCCAGCAGCCACAGGCCCGGACAGGCCCAAGAGACCCAGTACTTC. It encodes CASSHRPGQAQETQYF.

This clonotype appeared many times. This chain uses TRBV28 with TRBJ2-5; maybe TRBD2 (6 bases). CDR1 and CDR2 (germline): MDHEN, SYDVKM. The CDR3 has 14 amino acids. Trimming took off 6 bases at V and 4 bases at J, with 15 bases between the two ends. Here the CDR3 DNA reads TGTGCCAGCAGCCCACCCGGGGGTGGAGAGACCCAGTACTTC. This translates into CASSPPGGGETQYF.

This clonotype showed up many times. The CDR3 DNA is TGTGCCAGCAGCCCAGGGGGCTTGGAACAGCCCCAGCATTTT. It is translated as CASSPGGLEQPQHF. This sequence joins TRBV7-2 and TRBJ1-5, with 8 bases that match TRBD1. The CDR3 is made up of 14 amino acids. Germline CDR1 reads SGHTA; CDR2 reads FQGNSA. The J segment lost 7 bases and the V segment lost 5 bases, leaving 7 bases of the junction unmatched.

The chain uses TRBV19 and TRBJ1-1; 7 bases align to TRBD1. J gave up 4 bases and V 3 bases, and 11 bases lay outside the gene matches. Looked up from germline, CDR1 is LNHDA and CDR2 is SQIVND (reference sequence). The CDR3 is 16 residues long. The CDR3 here is CASSIGDSAGGTEAFF. DNA for the CDR3: TGTGCCAGTAGTATCGGGGACAGCGCAGGGGGCACTGAAGCTTTCTTT.

The genes are TRBV7-8 and TRBJ2-7, with D possibly TRBD2 on 6 matching bases. Germline lookup yields CDR1 SGHVS and CDR2 FQNEAQ. This CDR3 is 15 amino acids long. Trimming removed 5 bases at V and 3 bases at J, with 17 bases between. The CDR3 here is CASSGRFRRGYEQYF. Here the CDR3 DNA reads TGTGCCAGCAGCGGAAGATTTAGGAGGGGCTACGAGCAGTACTTC. Looking up the rest from reference TRBV7-8 and TRBJ2-7 gives the full variable domain: GAGVSQSPRYKVAKRGQDVALRCDPISGHVSLFWYQQALGQGPEFLTYFQNEAQLDKSGLPSDRFFAERPEGSVSTLKIQRTQQEDSAVYLCASSGRFRRGYEQYFGPGTRLTVT.

This clonotype was seen more than once but under ten times. The genes are TRBV20-1 and TRBJ2-2; D assignment may be TRBD1 or TRBD2 (8 bases each). V lost 6 bases and J 0 bases, leaving 20 bases between the germline ends. CDR3 size: 17 residues. Germline lookup yields CDR1 DFQATT and CDR2 SNEGSKA (reference sequence). CDR3: CSARGGTGLTNTGELFF. The CDR3 DNA reads TGCAGTGCCCGGGGGGGGACAGGCCTTACGAACACCGGGGAGCTGTTTTTT.

The gene calls are TRBV6-2 or TRBV6-3 and TRBJ2-3; D gene ambiguous. The CDR3 length is 13 residues. V shed 6 bases and J shed 3 bases, with 10 bases lying between them. The germline V gene has CDR1 MNHEY and CDR2 SVGEGT. The CDR3 nucleotides read TGTGCCAGCAGGATAGGGTCGACAGATACGCAGTATTTT. Translation: CASRIGSTDTQYF.

This clonotype has more than one count but fewer than ten. The DNA of the CDR3 is TGCAGTGCTAGGGGACTAGGGACGCTCCTTACGCAGTATTTT. It encodes CSARGLGTLLTQYF. The chain has TRBV20-1 and TRBJ2-3; 8 positions agree with TRBD2. The CDR3 is made up of 14 amino acids. The germline V gene encodes CDR1 DFQATT and CDR2 SNEGSKA (reference sequence). The trim removed 3 bases at V and 8 bases at J, leaving 10 bases unmatched.

This clonotype was recorded a few times. The chain recombines TRBV5-4 with TRBJ2-5, with 11 bases matching TRBD2. After removal of 0 bases from V and 4 bases from J, the junction contained 14 bases not matched to a gene. Germline V gene data show CDR1 as SGHNT and CDR2 as YYREEE (reference sequence). The CDR3 extends over 19 amino acids. CDR3 region: CASSLGRLAGGLFSETQYF. The CDR3 bases are TGTGCCAGCAGCTTGGGCAGATTAGCGGGAGGGCTATTTTCAGAGACCCAGTACTTC.

This clonotype was counted between two and nine times. Germline and junction disagree at one end, which may indicate a read error. The chain couples TRBV7-2 to TRBJ2-5; the D gene is possibly TRBD1 (6 bases). The CDR3 extends over 18 amino acids. CDR1 and CDR2 (germline): SGHTA, FQGNSA. The CDR3 coding sequence is TGTGCCAGCAGCTTAGTCGAAGGTGACAGGACTTTCCAAGGGACCCAGTACTTC. Amino acids: CASSLVEGDRTFQGTQYF. The entire variable domain, with the rest obtained from reference TRBV7-2 and TRBJ2-5, is as follows: GAGVSQSPSNKVTEKGKDVELRCDPISGHTALYWYRQSLGQGLEFLIYFQGNSAPDKSGLPSDRFSAERTGGSVSTLTIQRTQQEDSAVYLCASSLVEGDRTFQGTQYFGPGTRLLVL.

This sequence joins TRBV10-3 and TRBJ1-1, with unresolved D. Trimming cost V 7 bases and J 0 bases, with 9 bases left between them. Looked up from germline, CDR1 is ENHRY and CDR2 is SYGVKD. The CDR3 contains 13 residues. The CDR3: CAITGRLNTEAFF. In DNA form, the CDR3 reads TGTGCCATCACGGGTCGGCTGAACACTGAAGCTTTCTTT.

This clonotype came up many times. The chain is built from TRBV28 and TRBJ2-2; D is unclear. The germline CDR1 and CDR2 sequences are MDHEN and SYDVKM. The V gene lost 6 bases and the J gene lost 8 bases, with 7 bases spanning the gap. This CDR3 is 11 amino acids long. The CDR3, as DNA: TGTGCCAGCAGCTTCGGGGGGGAGCTGTTTTTT. Translated: CASSFGGELFF.

This clonotype was recorded at least ten times. The chain has TRBV6-5 and TRBJ1-2, with TRBD1 matching over 8 bases. V shed 4 bases, J shed 2 bases, and the junction held 9 bases outside the gene matches. Germline V CDR1 and CDR2: MNHEY, SVGAGI. This CDR3 is 16 amino acids long. The DNA for the CDR3 is TGTGCCAGCAGTTCTCTATACGGGACAGGAAACTATGGCTACACCTTC. This codes for CASSSLYGTGNYGYTF.

This rearrangement joins TRBV20-1 to TRBJ2-1; 7 bases are shared with TRBD2. The V gene end was trimmed by 3 bases and the J gene end by 0 bases; junction bases not matched to a gene: 2. Germline loops: CDR1 DFQATT, CDR2 SNEGSKA (reference sequence). There are 14 residues in the CDR3. This CDR3 is CSASGGSSYNEQFF. CDR3 nucleotide sequence: TGCAGTGCTAGCGGGGGGAGCTCCTACAATGAGCAGTTCTTC.

Worth noting for this clonotype: A much larger clone lies one base from this, so it may be a read error. V and J are TRBV6-2 or TRBV6-3 and TRBJ1-1, with D perhaps TRBD1 (5 bases). Germline loops: CDR1 MNHEY, CDR2 SVGEGT. V was shortened by 7 bases and J by 6 bases, with 24 bases between the two germline ends. The CDR3 is made up of 16 amino acids. The CDR3 sequence is CASIPAGTSLAAEAFF. The CDR3 DNA reads TGTGCCAGCATTCCCGCCGGGACCTCACTCGCCGCTGAAGCTTTCTTT.

The chain recombines TRBV4-1 with TRBJ2-7; D gene unclear. Deletions cut 0 bases from V and 0 bases from J, with 6 bases between. The CDR3 is 14 amino acids. The germline V gene has CDR1 MGHRA and CDR2 YSYEKL. In DNA, the CDR3 is TGCGCCAGCAGCCAAGAGGCGATCTCCTACGAGCAGTACTTC. Encoded protein: CASSQEAISYEQYF.

A note on this clonotype: Since a much larger clone is just one base distant, this may be a read error. The chain links TRBV20-1 to TRBJ1-4; no clear D. Germline-derived CDR1 and CDR2 are DFQATT and SNEGSKA (reference sequence). V was pared by 3 bases and J by 4 bases, with 9 bases between. The CDR3 is 13 amino acids. CDR3 sequence (DNA): TGCAGTGCTAGTCTTCAGGTTAATGAAAAACTGTTTTTT. Translated: CSASLQVNEKLFF.